This TCR beta chain comes out of a study of shared clonotypes between healthy human individuals. Trimming shortened V by 7 bases and J by 2 bases, and 18 bases separated the two germline ends. There are 15 residues in the CDR3. The germline gives CDR1 SGDLS, CDR2 YYNGEE. Study outcomes and limitations: Sequencing depth was predicted to influence how clonotypes are shared among donors. Four donors shared around 5.1% of their naive CD4 clonotypes.

Original analysis: ImmunoSEQ junction-only sequences lacked quality scores, so their filtering differed. Using immunoSEQ multiplex PCR, the repertoire was profiled, and TCRdb retains in-frame clones only, with some absent. V and J calls and clone size are copied from that table; D and trimming were computed from the DNA. The table lists 450,000 to 700,000 clones, 95% of them singletons, with 0.11% in the top ten. Note on this clone: The antigen is undetermined.

Naive CD8 isolation took CD45RO-negative cells positively selected for CCR7 and excluded terminally differentiated effector memory CD45RA+ cells. All of the donors resided in Nashville, Tennessee, and each was a Caucasian adult. This receptor was identified in a woman aged 30 to 39 in good health. Sequencing was done on a sample of naive CD8+ T cells sorted from blood. The V and J genes are TRBV9 and TRBJ1-2; TRBD1 might be the D (5 bases). The CDR3 coding sequence is TGTGCCAGCGGACTTTCCAGGGTTCAAAACTATGGCTACACCTTC. Amino acid sequence: CASGLSRVQNYGYTF.